This TCR beta chain was retrieved from a study of technical replicates of blood from several donors. Sequencing was performed with immunoSEQ multiplex PCR; in TCRdb, only in-frame clones are kept and a portion is missing. The data contain about 88,000 clones, around 93% of them singletons. Germline assignment: CDR1 MGHDK and CDR2 SYGVNS. The CDR3 is 13 residues long. Trimming cost V 8 bases and J 8 bases, with 15 bases left between them. The clonotype was recovered from a human donor in good health. The specimen sequenced was T cells isolated from PBMCs. The chain is built from TRBV25-1 and TRBJ1-4; the D gene is possibly TRBD1 (5 bases). This CDR3 is CASGTRNDEKLFF. CDR3 sequence (DNA): TGTGCCAGCGGGACTCGCAATGACGAAAAACTGTTTTTT.